What follows are 3 T cell receptor beta chains derived from one specimen sequenced in a study of T cells in Graves' hyperthyroidism and ophthalmopathy. Regions amplified from RNA transcripts were the TCR beta CDR3 regions. The TCR CDR3 was amplified in a first-round RT-PCR using the HTBI primer set. TCRdb re-analysed the multiplex PCR reads in MiXCR, keeping a single row per CDR3 protein. The data show 750,000 to 950,000 distinct CDR3 sequences, with 38% seen just once and around 10% held by the top ten. The sample comprised blood. These receptors all stem from a man younger than 35 with Graves' hyperthyroidism.

The gene calls are TRBV7-9 and TRBJ1-5, with D hard to call. The germline CDR1 and CDR2 sequences are SEHNR and FQNEAQ (reference sequence). Trimming left V 5 bases short and J 2 bases short, with 13 bases between. CDR3 length equals 15 residues. The CDR3 DNA reads TGTGCCAGCAGCCTGTGGAGGGAAGGCAATCAGCCCCAGCATTTT. Translated: CASSLWREGNQPQHF.

About this clonotype: This clone may be a read error of a much larger clone one base away. The V and J genes are TRBV25-1 and TRBJ1-1; D is unresolved. From germline, CDR1 is MGHDK and CDR2 SYGVNS. This CDR3 spans 14 amino acids. CDR3 amino acids: CASSPTAALGEAFF. The CDR3 nucleotides are TGCGCCAGCAGCCCGACGGCGGCACTGGGTGAAGCTTTCTTT.

The chain joins TRBV19 to TRBJ2-7; D is possibly TRBD1 or TRBD2 (5 bases each). V gave up 2 bases and J gave up 5 bases, with 10 bases separating them. CDR1 LNHDA and CDR2 SQIVND come from the germline V gene (reference sequence). This CDR3 region has 13 residues. In DNA form, the CDR3 reads TGTGCCAGTAGTATACCAGGGAGCCACGAGCAGTACTTC. Protein product: CASSIPGSHEQYF.